This T cell receptor (beta chain) came from a study of blood T cells in healthy people across ages. General observations from the study: Estimates of diversity drawn from one million T cells were considered underestimates.

CDR3 size: 13 residues. CDR1 and CDR2 from the germline V gene are SGHRS and YFSETQ. Between the trimmed V and J ends, which lost 3 bases and 13 bases, there was a span of 19 bases. Remarks on this clonotype: Its antigen is not identified.

Through a sample-barcoded 5' primer and a J-beta primer mix, a second PCR was run for about 7 to 12 cycles. Sequencing yielded, for each sample, at least 2.5 million paired-end reads carrying CDR3. TCRdb itself ran the 5' RACE reads through MiXCR, one entry per CDR3 protein. The sample has roughly 1.7 million distinct CDR3 sequences; 30% to 40% are singletons. Every participating donor contributed about 10 milliliters of peripheral blood through a draw. Researchers report isolating at least 6 million PBMCs per sample. The V and J genes are TRBV5-1 and TRBJ2-5; D is possibly TRBD2 (7 bases). This TCR came from a woman aged 25 to 39 in good health. The sequenced sample consisted of blood. CDR3: CASSSSGGPGWYF. The CDR3 DNA follows: TGCGCCAGCAGCTCTTCCGGGGGGCCCGGTTGGTACTTC.